The present TCR beta chain was sequenced within a study of shared clonotypes between healthy human individuals. Using immunoSEQ multiplex PCR, the repertoire was profiled, and TCRdb retains in-frame clones only, with some absent. The sample records over 800,000 clones, around 92% being singletons. Study findings and constraints: When naive CD4 clonotypes were compared across a few donors, around 5% were shared.

Germline V gene data show CDR1 as PRHDT and CDR2 as FYEKMQ (reference sequence). This CDR3 has 17 amino acids. V shed 4 bases and J 5 bases; nucleotides not matched to a gene: 13. Positive CCR7 selection of CD45RO-negative cells yielded the naive CD8 cells, and terminally differentiated effector memory CD45RA+ cells were excluded. Every one of the donors was a Caucasian adult that lived in Nashville, Tennessee. A word on this clone: Its antigen is unidentified.

Material: naive CD8+ T cells sorted from blood. The chain links TRBV13 to TRBJ2-1; 8 bases are a match to TRBD2. This TCR was sampled from a young man in good health. The CDR3 protein is CASSYSSVAGWDNEQFF. The DNA for the CDR3 is TGTGCCAGCAGCTACTCGTCGGTAGCGGGATGGGACAATGAGCAGTTCTTC.